These 13 T cell receptor beta chains originate from one sample sequenced in a study of CD8+ T cells in alopecia areata. Reverse transcription of extracted RNA yielded cDNA, which provided the sequencing template. The protocol was immunoSEQ multiplex PCR, while the TCRdb copy is restricted to in-frame clones and leaves out a portion. The sample consists of roughly 250,000 clones, around two thirds of them appearing once. The input for sequencing was CD4+ T cells sorted from blood, taken at week 0. The receptors derive from a human donor with alopecia areata.

This clone has a count of ten or more. The chain couples TRBV7-6 to TRBJ2-6, with TRBD1 as a possible D gene (5 bases). Germline-derived CDR1 and CDR2 are SGHVS and FNYEAQ. The CDR3 extends over 16 amino acids. The germline V and J ends were trimmed by 5 bases and 0 bases, with 11 bases remaining between them. CDR3 in amino acids: CASSRTGVSGANVLTF. In DNA, the CDR3 is TGTGCCAGCAGCCGCACAGGTGTCTCTGGGGCCAACGTCCTGACTTTC.

The V call is TRBV29-1, the J call TRBJ2-1; D unresolved. CDR3 length equals 12 residues. The V end was cut by 5 bases, the J end by 5 bases, with 10 bases between. CDR1 and CDR2 from the germline V gene are SQVTM and ANQGSEA. Here the CDR3 DNA reads TGCAGCGTTTTAGGCAGAAACAATGAGCAGTTCTTC. Translating gives CSVLGRNNEQFF.

The sample holds a few counts of this clone. The chain employs TRBV9 and TRBJ2-2; D uncertain. Trimming took off 1 base at V and 6 bases at J, with 7 bases between the two ends. The CDR3 contains 13 residues. Germline values: CDR1 SGDLS, CDR2 YYNGEE. CDR3 in DNA: TGTGCCAGCAGCGTAAGGGTTGCCGGGGAGCTGTTTTTT. Translated, it gives CASSVRVAGELFF. Filled out from reference TRBV9 and TRBJ2-2, the complete variable domain reads DSGVTQTPKHLITATGQRVTLRCSPRSGDLSVYWYQQSLDQGLQFLIQYYNGEERAKGNILERFSAQQFPDLHSELNLSSLELGDSALYFCASSVRVAGELFFGEGSRLTVL.

This chain links TRBV7-2 with TRBJ1-5, with a possible D match to TRBD1 (5 bases). The CDR3 loop spans 14 amino acids. Germline CDR1 is SGHTA and CDR2 is FQGNSA. V lost 5 bases to trimming and J lost 7 bases, with 15 bases between them. This CDR3 is CASSPGRGVQPQHF. CDR3 in DNA: TGTGCCAGCAGCCCAGGGCGGGGCGTCCAGCCCCAGCATTTT.

This clone was seen a single time. The chain combines TRBV7-9 with TRBJ2-7; weak D call: TRBD1 (5 bases). The V end was cut by 2 bases, the J end by 5 bases, with 10 bases between. CDR1 is SEHNR, CDR2 FQNEAQ, per germline (reference sequence). The CDR3 extends over 13 amino acids. In DNA, the CDR3 is TGTGCCAGCAGCTTATTGGCAGGGCACGAGCAGTACTTC. Translation: CASSLLAGHEQYF.

This clone was counted only a few times. The rearrangement uses TRBV4-3 and TRBJ1-1; the D is unclear. This CDR3 spans 15 amino acids. Trimming shortened V by 6 bases and J by 1 base, and 15 bases separated the two germline ends. The germline CDR1 and CDR2 sequences are LGHNA and YSLEER. CDR3 sequence: CASRRPGVKNTEAFF. CDR3 DNA sequence: TGCGCCAGCAGGCGCCCCGGGGTTAAGAACACTGAAGCTTTCTTT.

This clone was seen only a few times. The chain combines TRBV6-6 with TRBJ2-1; 10 bases align to TRBD1. Looked up from germline, CDR1 is MNHNY and CDR2 is SVGAGI (reference sequence). After removal of 8 bases from V and 3 bases from J, the junction contained 10 bases not matched to a gene. This CDR3 has 16 residues. CDR3 in DNA: TGTGCCAGCGTTAAGGGCGGACAGGGGGGCTACAATGAGCAGTTCTTC. It encodes CASVKGGQGGYNEQFF.

CDR3 nucleotides: TGTGCCAGCAGCTTGGGCTTGGGGGGGCACGAGACCCAGTACTTC. Translated: CASSLGLGGHETQYF. The chain is built from TRBV7-3 and TRBJ2-5, with D possibly being TRBD2 (7 bases). The V gene's germline CDR1 is SGHTA and CDR2 FQGTGA. This CDR3 contains 15 residues. V shed 3 bases and J shed 5 bases, with 16 bases lying between them.

The genes are TRBV18 and TRBJ1-6; D uncertain. Germline V gene lookup returns CDR1 KGHSH and CDR2 LQKENI. The CDR3 sequence is 14 residues long. Trimming stripped 4 bases from V and 10 bases from J, with 14 bases between. Written as DNA, the CDR3 is TGTGCCAGCTCACGAGCCCGGGATGAGTCACCCCTCCACTTT. The encoded protein is CASSRARDESPLHF.

The rearrangement joins TRBV5-1 to TRBJ2-5; TRBD2 matches at 9 bases. This CDR3 spans 13 amino acids. Germline lookup yields CDR1 SGHRS and CDR2 YFSETQ. The V segment lost 2 bases and the J segment 5 bases; nucleotides outside the gene matches: 1. For the CDR3, the DNA is TGCGCCAGCAGCTTTCTAGCGGGGGAGACCCAGTACTTC. Translating gives CASSFLAGETQYF.

The chain recombines TRBV7-6 with TRBJ2-1, with D maybe TRBD2 (5 bases). Germline CDR1 SGHVS, CDR2 FNYEAQ. CDR3 length: 13 residues. V was shortened by 1 base and J by 9 bases, with 10 bases between the two germline ends. CDR3: CASSLGNRGEQFF. DNA for the CDR3: TGTGCCAGCAGCTTAGGGAACCGGGGTGAGCAGTTCTTC.

V and J are TRBV30 and TRBJ1-1; D remains ambiguous. The CDR3 spans 13 residues. Trimming shortened V by 5 bases and J by 4 bases, and 14 bases separated the two germline ends. Germline loops: CDR1 GTSNPN, CDR2 SVGIG (reference sequence). This CDR3 reads CAWASLGGTEAFF. The CDR3 DNA reads as TGTGCCTGGGCCTCCTTGGGTGGCACTGAAGCTTTCTTT.

J is TRBJ1-2 and V is TRBV29-1; D uncertain. The V gene's germline CDR1 is SQVTM and CDR2 ANQGSEA. Trimming cost V 1 base and J 7 bases, with 10 bases left between them. The length of the CDR3 is 12 residues. The chain's CDR3 is CSVEGRKSGYTF. Written as DNA, the CDR3 is TGCAGCGTTGAAGGGCGAAAGTCTGGCTACACCTTC. The variable domain in full, with the rest retrieved from reference TRBV29-1 and TRBJ1-2, is SAVISQKPSRDICQRGTSLTIQCQVDSQVTMMFWYRQQPGQSLTLIATANQGSEATYESGFVIDKFPISRPNLTFSTLTVSNMSPEDSSIYLCSVEGRKSGYTFGSGTRLTVV.